This is a list of T cell receptor beta chains from one sample in a study of cytomegalovirus exposure and HLA in healthy donors. The table came from immunoSEQ multiplex PCR; TCRdb's copy has only in-frame clones and leaves some out. The data show fewer than 200,000 clones, with roughly 80% seen just once and 0.77% held by the top ten. Source material: PBMCs. Receptor source: a woman between 18 and 30 years old in good health and CMV-seronegative. Both conserved end residues are part of each CDR3. D genes are given only for firm matches. Clone size is shown for a subset of rows, as once, few, many or a class of expanded clone.

NA,TRBJ1-3,NA,TRBV6-5,16,CASSYSTVAGGNTIYF,TGTGCCAGCAGTTACTCGACCGTGGCGGGTGGAAACACCATATATTTT
TRBD2,TRBJ2-7,NA,TRBV10-1,16,CASSELDSGRSYEQYF,TGCGCCAGCAGTGAGTTGGATAGCGGGAGGTCCTACGAGCAGTACTTC
NA,TRBJ2-5,once,TRBV7-8,14,CASSFPGSQETQYF,TGTGCCAGCAGCTTCCCGGGGAGTCAAGAGACCCAGTACTTC
TRBD1,TRBJ1-3,NA,TRBV4-1,17,CASSQVGGTGLGNTIYF,TGCGCCAGCAGCCAAGTGGGGGGGACAGGTCTTGGAAACACCATATATTTT
TRBD2,TRBJ2-4,NA,TRBV30,20,CAWIEVICLAGGLVKNIQYF,TGTGCCTGGATTGAGGTAATTTGTCTAGCGGGAGGTCTTGTCAAAAACATTCAGTACTTC
NA,TRBJ2-7,NA,TRBV29-1,12,CSVGEVTYEQYF,TGCAGCGTTGGGGAGGTAACCTACGAGCAGTACTTC
NA,TRBJ2-3,NA,TRBV6-5,14,CASRLSRSTDTQYF,TGTGCCAGCAGACTGAGTCGGAGTACAGATACGCAGTATTTT
NA,TRBJ2-7,NA,TRBV9,15,CASSAAGAPIYEQYF,TGTGCCAGCAGCGCCGCGGGGGCGCCTATCTACGAGCAGTACTTC
NA,TRBJ2-1,NA,TRBV27,16,CASSLVLLSPYNEQFF,TGTGCCAGCAGCTTGGTCCTATTGTCCCCCTACAATGAGCAGTTCTTC
TRBD1,TRBJ1-5,NA,TRBV4-1,16,CASSRSGTGGNQPQHF,TGCGCCAGCAGCCGATCCGGGACAGGGGGGAATCAGCCCCAGCATTTT
TRBD1,TRBJ2-7,NA,TRBV18,15,CASSSGTGSTYEQYF,TGTGCCAGCTCAAGCGGGACAGGGAGTACCTACGAGCAGTACTTC
NA,TRBJ2-2,NA,TRBV6-6,11,CASLDTGELFF,TGTGCCAGCCTTGACACCGGGGAGCTGTTTTTT
TRBD2,TRBJ2-1,NA,TRBV30,13,CAWTAGAENEQFF,TGTGCCTGGACAGCGGGAGCGGAAAATGAGCAGTTCTTC
NA,TRBJ2-1,NA,TRBV7-2,13,CASSFTTSNEQFF,TGTGCCAGCAGCTTTACGACTAGTAATGAGCAGTTCTTC
NA,TRBJ2-1,NA,TRBV25-1,16,CASSEGGGGIYNEQFF,TGTGCCAGCAGTGAAGGGGGTGGCGGGATCTACAATGAGCAGTTCTTC
NA,TRBJ2-1,NA,TRBV14,13,CASSQDRYNEQFF,TGTGCCAGCAGCCAAGACAGATACAATGAGCAGTTCTTC
NA,TRBJ2-3,few,TRBV6-1,17,CASSEAAGSFSTDTQYF,TGTGCCAGCAGTGAAGCGGCTGGTTCGTTTAGCACAGATACGCAGTATTTT
TRBD2,TRBJ2-1,NA,TRBV7-9,17,CASSTRSGRRFYNEQFF,TGTGCCAGCAGCACCCGTAGCGGGAGACGTTTTTACAATGAGCAGTTCTTC
NA,TRBJ2-1,NA,TRBV2,15,CASSGGGLVYNEQFF,TGTGCCAGCAGTGGAGGCGGGCTGGTGTACAATGAGCAGTTCTTC
NA,TRBJ2-1,NA,TRBV19,15,CASSPPLTGRNEQFF,TGTGCCAGTAGTCCACCCCTCACAGGGCGCAATGAGCAGTTCTTC
NA,TRBJ2-7,NA,TRBV5-1,14,CASSLNTGVYEQYF,TGCGCCAGCAGCTTGAATACCGGGGTATACGAGCAGTACTTC
NA,TRBJ2-6,few,TRBV19,18,CASSKGPGQFSGANVLTF,TGTGCCAGTAGTAAGGGCCCGGGACAATTCTCTGGGGCCAACGTCCTGACTTTC
TRBD1,TRBJ2-7,once,TRBV5-1,12,CASSTGQGPGYF,TGCGCCAGCAGCACGGGACAGGGTCCTGGGTACTTC
TRBD1,TRBJ2-3,NA,TRBV28,15,CASSLGTGTTDTQYF,TGTGCCAGCAGTTTGGGGACAGGGACCACAGATACGCAGTATTTT
TRBD1,TRBJ2-7,NA,TRBV27,16,CASSFRTGDRTYEQYF,TGTGCCAGCAGTTTCCGGACAGGGGACCGCACCTACGAGCAGTACTTC
TRBD2,TRBJ2-2,NA,TRBV4-2,19,CASSQSVRLAGSLDGELFF,TGTGCCAGCAGCCAATCAGTGAGACTAGCGGGATCTCTGGACGGGGAGCTGTTTTTT
NA,TRBJ2-4,NA,TRBV7-6,17,CASSIGFARSAKNIQYF,TGTGCCAGCAGTATCGGGTTCGCGCGTTCTGCCAAAAACATTCAGTACTTC
NA,TRBJ1-6,NA,TRBV30,13,CAWSGGTVSPLHF,TGTGCCTGGAGTGGTGGTACAGTTTCACCCCTCCACTTT
NA,TRBJ2-3,NA,TRBV14,15,CASSRPWAALDTQYF,TGTGCCAGCAGTCGACCCTGGGCAGCTCTAGATACGCAGTATTTT
NA,TRBJ2-3,NA,TRBV28,16,CASSFAGAQVTDTQYF,TGTGCCAGCAGTTTCGCAGGGGCCCAAGTCACAGATACGCAGTATTTT
NA,TRBJ2-7,NA,TRBV27,11,CASRRDYEQYF,TGTGCCAGCAGGAGAGACTACGAGCAGTACTTC
NA,TRBJ2-2,NA,TRBV7-7,12,CATGQNTGELFF,TGTGCCACGGGACAAAACACCGGGGAGCTGTTTTTT
TRBD2,TRBJ2-3,NA,TRBV7-2,16,CASSLNPGLVADTQYF,TGTGCCAGCAGCTTAAACCCCGGACTAGTTGCAGATACGCAGTATTTT
NA,TRBJ2-5,NA,TRBV7-7,13,CASSRSHQETQYF,TGTGCTAGCAGCCGAAGCCACCAAGAGACCCAGTACTTC
NA,TRBJ2-1,NA,TRBV5-8,16,CASSLGRGLSNNEQFF,TGTGCCAGCAGCTTGGGGAGGGGCCTCTCGAACAATGAGCAGTTCTTC
TRBD1,TRBJ1-2,NA,TRBV30,12,CAWSVQGLGYTF,TGTGCCTGGAGTGTACAGGGGTTGGGCTACACCTTC
NA,TRBJ2-2,NA,TRBV7-9,16,CASSSRGSLNTGELFF,TGTGCCAGCAGCTCCAGGGGTTCCCTTAACACCGGGGAGCTGTTTTTT